Listed below are T cell receptor beta chains from one sample, sequenced in a study of T-cell memory formation after mild COVID-19. TCRdb fed the 5' RACE reads into MiXCR, producing one record per CDR3 protein. Found here are approximately 340,000 distinct CDR3 sequences, over 10% of them singletons; the top ten hold over 20%. Sequenced input: PBMCs or a T cell subset sorted from them (not recorded which). Source of these receptors: a man aged 18 to 29 who had mild COVID-19 (a few samples of this study predate the infection). Cell type and time point are not known. CDR3s include the opening cysteine and the closing phenylalanine or tryptophan. The D gene is left open where the match is weak. Rows may omit the clone size; those that give it use once, few, many or a size class.

CDR3aa: CASSQGQGPSTDTQYF
CDR3nt: TGCGCCAGCAGCCAAGGGCAGGGTCCTAGCACAGATACGCAGTATTTT
abundance: few
v_gene: TRBV4-3
d_gene: -
j_gene: TRBJ2-3

CDR3aa: CATSPRQRGGRDTQYF
CDR3nt: TGTGCCACCAGCCCCCGGCAGCGGGGGGGCCGGGATACGCAGTATTTT
abundance: -
v_gene: TRBV24-1
d_gene: TRBD2
j_gene: TRBJ2-3

CDR3aa: CASRLMNTEAFF
CDR3nt: TGTGCCAGTCGACTCATGAACACTGAAGCTTTCTTT
abundance: -
v_gene: TRBV12-3/TRBV12-4
d_gene: -
j_gene: TRBJ1-1

CDR3aa: CSASSYTDTQYF
CDR3nt: TGCAGTGCTAGTAGCTACACAGATACGCAGTATTTT
abundance: few
v_gene: TRBV20-1
d_gene: -
j_gene: TRBJ2-3

CDR3aa: CASSLAGSNQPQHF
CDR3nt: TGTGCCAGCAGTTTAGCAGGGAGCAATCAGCCCCAGCATTTT
abundance: many
v_gene: TRBV7-9
d_gene: -
j_gene: TRBJ1-5

CDR3aa: CASSQERTGNLNTEAFF
CDR3nt: TGCGCCAGCAGCCAAGAACGAACCGGCAACCTGAACACTGAAGCTTTCTTT
abundance: -
v_gene: TRBV4-1
d_gene: -
j_gene: TRBJ1-1

CDR3aa: CASNSYRDTFNQPQHF
CDR3nt: TGTGCCAGTAACTCCTACCGGGACACCTTCAATCAGCCCCAGCATTTT
abundance: few
v_gene: TRBV19
d_gene: -
j_gene: TRBJ1-5

CDR3aa: CASSHGGGSYGYTF
CDR3nt: TGCGCCAGCAGCCATGGAGGGGGGAGCTATGGCTACACCTTC
abundance: -
v_gene: TRBV4-1
d_gene: -
j_gene: TRBJ1-2

CDR3aa: CASSLAVVGSGNTIYF
CDR3nt: TGTGCCAGCAGTTTGGCCGTTGTGGGATCTGGAAACACCATATATTTT
abundance: -
v_gene: TRBV28
d_gene: -
j_gene: TRBJ1-3

CDR3aa: CASSLEPTGNEKLFF
CDR3nt: TGCGCCAGCAGCTTGGAACCGACAGGGAATGAAAAACTGTTTTTT
abundance: -
v_gene: TRBV5-1
d_gene: TRBD1
j_gene: TRBJ1-4

CDR3aa: CASSLFLGDQYGYTF
CDR3nt: TGCGCCAGCAGCTTGTTCCTGGGGGATCAATATGGCTACACCTTC
abundance: few
v_gene: TRBV5-1
d_gene: -
j_gene: TRBJ1-2

CDR3aa: CASSFGGGENEQFF
CDR3nt: TGTGCCAGCAGCTTCGGAGGGGGGGAGAATGAGCAGTTCTTC
abundance: -
v_gene: TRBV7-9
d_gene: -
j_gene: TRBJ2-1

CDR3aa: CASSETGPSQPQHF
CDR3nt: TGTGCCAGCAGCGAGACAGGGCCAAGTCAGCCCCAGCATTTT
abundance: -
v_gene: TRBV2
d_gene: TRBD1
j_gene: TRBJ1-5

CDR3aa: CASSPEGATPGANVLTF
CDR3nt: TGTGCCAGCAGCCCTGAGGGGGCAACCCCTGGGGCCAACGTCCTGACTTTC
abundance: few
v_gene: TRBV7-3
d_gene: TRBD1
j_gene: TRBJ2-6

CDR3aa: CASSPTGLNSPLHF
CDR3nt: TGTGCCAGCAGCCCGACAGGGCTTAATTCACCCCTCCACTTT
abundance: few
v_gene: TRBV7-9
d_gene: TRBD1
j_gene: TRBJ1-6

CDR3aa: CASFETSTDTQYF
CDR3nt: TGTGCCAGCTTCGAGACCTCCACAGATACGCAGTATTTT
abundance: -
v_gene: TRBV6-5
d_gene: -
j_gene: TRBJ2-3

CDR3aa: CASSQDQGARETQYF
CDR3nt: TGTGCCAGCAGCCAAGATCAGGGTGCGCGGGAGACCCAGTACTTC
abundance: -
v_gene: TRBV4-2
d_gene: -
j_gene: TRBJ2-5

CDR3aa: CASTPDYSYNEQFF
CDR3nt: TGTGCCAGCACACCGGACTATTCTTACAATGAGCAGTTCTTC
abundance: -
v_gene: TRBV7-6
d_gene: -
j_gene: TRBJ2-1

CDR3aa: CSSRTGTRAPPEAFF
CDR3nt: TGCAGCTCGCGAACCGGGACAAGGGCCCCGCCTGAAGCTTTCTTT
abundance: -
v_gene: TRBV29-1
d_gene: -
j_gene: TRBJ1-1

CDR3aa: CASAQGLDTDTQYF
CDR3nt: TGCGCCAGCGCCCAGGGACTAGACACAGATACGCAGTATTTT
abundance: few
v_gene: TRBV5-1
d_gene: TRBD2
j_gene: TRBJ2-3

CDR3aa: CASSYAEMYNEQFF
CDR3nt: TGTGCCAGCAGTTACGCCGAGATGTACAATGAGCAGTTCTTC
abundance: few
v_gene: TRBV6-5
d_gene: -
j_gene: TRBJ2-1

CDR3aa: CASSQGSKADTQYF
CDR3nt: TGTGCCAGCAGCCAAGGTTCCAAGGCAGATACGCAGTATTTT
abundance: -
v_gene: TRBV3-1
d_gene: -
j_gene: TRBJ2-3

CDR3aa: CASSPGGGAANEQFF
CDR3nt: TGCGCCAGCAGCCCTGGGGGGGGGGCGGCCAATGAGCAGTTCTTC
abundance: few
v_gene: TRBV5-1
d_gene: -
j_gene: TRBJ2-1